The 30 T cell receptor beta chains listed next were all sequenced from one sample in a study of regulatory T cells in long-lasting Graves disease (dated by TCRdb to the early 2020s). The intended sense of this specimen's time point label: persistent/refractory GD, antithyroid drugs over 5 years with positive TRAb. For both TCR sequencing and RNA sequencing, RNA was extracted from PBMCs using TRIzol. Library creation used multiplex PCR. Data came from an Illumina HiSeq 4000. iRepertoire HTBI primers and Arm-PCR amplification of CDR3 regions were used to construct TCR beta libraries. TCRdb redid the processing of the public reads, applying fastp at Q25 and MiXCR, and retained in-frame beta chains. CDR3 protein sequences are deduplicated, and each keeps its most common genes and DNA. The sample profile shows 600,000 to 800,000 distinct CDR3 sequences; 30% of them were found once. The ten largest clonotypes hold around 42% of the sample.

The input for sequencing was peripheral blood mononuclear cells (PBMCs), taken when the disease was refractory, from a patient treated with antithyroid drugs. The receptors originated from a female donor with Graves disease.

There are a few counts of this clonotype. The V and J genes are TRBV7-3 and TRBJ1-2, with D hard to call. CDR1 SGHTA and CDR2 FQGTGA come from the germline V gene. The CDR3 sequence is 13 residues long. The V end lost 2 bases, the J end lost 8 bases, and 12 bases lay between the germline ends. CDR3 region: CASSLPRLEGYTF. In DNA, the CDR3 is TGTGCCAGCAGCTTACCCCGGTTGGAGGGCTACACCTTC. Looking up the rest from reference TRBV7-3 and TRBJ1-2 gives the full variable domain: GAGVSQTPSNKVTEKGKYVELRCDPISGHTALYWYRQSLGQGPEFLIYFQGTGAADDSGLPNDRFFAVRPEGSVSTLKIQRTERGDSAVYLCASSLPRLEGYTFGSGTRLTVV.

The chain couples TRBV6-2 or TRBV6-3 to TRBJ1-1; D gene ambiguous. Trimming pared 5 bases from V and 3 bases from J, leaving 19 bases between. The germline V gene has CDR1 MNHEY and CDR2 SVGEGT. CDR3 length: 16 amino acids. CDR3 residues: CASSERRSGRDTEAFF. CDR3 sequence (DNA): TGTGCCAGCAGTGAACGTCGGAGTGGGAGAGACACTGAAGCTTTCTTT.

Only a few counts were recorded for this clonotype. The chain employs TRBV27 and TRBJ1-4; tentative D call: TRBD1 (6 bases). Trimming took off 2 bases at V and 10 bases at J, with 23 bases between the two ends. This CDR3 is built from 17 residues. The germline CDR1 and CDR2 sequences are MNHEY and SMNVEV (reference sequence). The CDR3 reads CASSLKAPQGGKRKLFF. For the CDR3, the DNA is TGTGCCAGCAGTTTAAAGGCCCCACAGGGTGGAAAACGAAAACTGTTTTTT.

This chain uses TRBV5-1 with TRBJ2-5; 10 bases map to TRBD2. V shed 4 bases and J 5 bases; nucleotides not matched to a gene: 17. This CDR3 has 18 residues. Germline lookup yields CDR1 SGHRS and CDR2 YFSETQ. CDR3 nucleotide sequence: TGCGCCAGCAGCAAGCTGGTCCAGCGGGAGGGCTTAGGGGAGACCCAGTACTTC. This sequence encodes CASSKLVQREGLGETQYF.

The chain links TRBV20-1 to TRBJ1-1, with TRBD1 matching over 7 bases. After removal of 2 bases from V and 8 bases from J, the junction contained 5 bases not matched to a gene. This CDR3 is built from 12 residues. CDR1 and CDR2 (germline): DFQATT, SNEGSKA (reference sequence). The CDR3 DNA reads as TGCAGTGCTAGAATCCCAGGGGGGGAAGCTTTCTTT. Translation: CSARIPGGEAFF.

The chain uses TRBV28 and TRBJ1-2; possibly TRBD1 for D (5 bases). CDR1 is MDHEN, CDR2 SYDVKM, per germline. V was cut by 6 bases and J by 3 bases, with 20 bases left in between. The CDR3 totals 16 residues. CDR3 in DNA: TGTGCCAGCAGCGCTACCCTGCGGGGGGAGGACTATGGCTACACCTTC. Residues: CASSATLRGEDYGYTF.

This clonotype has ten or more counts. This rearrangement joins TRBV6-5 to TRBJ1-4, with D perhaps matching TRBD1 (5 bases). The CDR3 has 15 residues. V lost 2 bases and J 3 bases, leaving 10 bases between the germline ends. Germline-derived CDR1 and CDR2 are MNHEY and SVGAGI. The CDR3 coding sequence is TGTGCCAGCAGTTACGGAGGGGTGGCTAATGAAAAACTGTTTTTT. This translates into CASSYGGVANEKLFF.

There are many counts of this clonotype. The rearrangement joins TRBV6-1 to TRBJ2-6, with a tentative D call TRBD1 (6 bases). CDR1 is MNHNS and CDR2 is SASEGT in the germline V gene. V lost 3 bases and J lost 4, with 13 bases in between. The CDR3 runs 16 residues. The CDR3: CASSEAGVSGANVLTF. The CDR3 nucleotides read TGTGCCAGCAGTGAGGCAGGGGTGTCGGGGGCCAACGTCCTGACTTTC.

The gene calls are TRBV12-3 or TRBV12-4 and TRBJ1-1, with D uncertain. V was trimmed by 6 bases and J by 3 bases, leaving 20 bases between them. The CDR3 is made up of 16 amino acids. The CDR3 bases are TGTGCCAGCAGCCCCCCGTTGGCGAGTGGGGACACTGAAGCTTTCTTT. Amino acids: CASSPPLASGDTEAFF.

At least ten counts were recorded for this clonotype. The genes are TRBV12-3 or TRBV12-4 and TRBJ1-5, with D possibly being TRBD1 (6 bases). The CDR3 is made up of 15 amino acids. Trimming stripped 6 bases from V and 6 bases from J, with 18 bases between. The CDR3 DNA reads TGTGCCAGCAGAGATGGGACAATCGGGGCTCAGCCCCAGCATTTT. This gives the protein CASRDGTIGAQPQHF.

This clonotype occurred a few times. The genes are TRBV20-1 and TRBJ2-7, with 7 bases that match TRBD1. The CDR3 covers 15 residues. CDR1 DFQATT and CDR2 SNEGSKA come from the germline V gene (reference sequence). The trim removed 6 bases at V and 0 bases at J, leaving 11 bases unmatched. This CDR3 reads CSAGKGALSSYEQYF. As DNA, the CDR3 is TGCAGTGCAGGGAAGGGGGCACTGAGCTCCTACGAGCAGTACTTC.

This clonotype showed up many times. This chain links TRBV2 with TRBJ1-2, with 9 bases identical to TRBD1. Germline V gives CDR1 SNHLY, CDR2 FYNNEI. Trimming removed 6 bases from V and 4 bases from J; junction bases left unmatched: 9. The CDR3 is 15 amino acids. CDR3 bases: TGTGCCAGCAGACCCACGACAGGGGGGATCTATGGCTACACCTTC. It translates to CASRPTTGGIYGYTF.

This clonotype was seen a single time. CDR3 loop: CASRDHFKGADTEAFF. The CDR3 DNA reads as TGTGCCAGCAGAGACCACTTCAAGGGGGCAGACACTGAAGCTTTCTTT. The J gene is TRBJ1-1, the V gene TRBV12-3 or TRBV12-4, with 7 bases matching TRBD1. This CDR3 is built from 16 residues. The V and J ends lost 6 bases and 3 bases, in that order; junction bases with no gene match: 13.

DNA for the CDR3: TGTGCCAGCGCCGGGACAGCGAGCTATAATTCACCCCTCCACTTT. Its protein is CASAGTASYNSPLHF. V gene TRBV7-2 combines with J gene TRBJ1-6, with TRBD1 identical over 7 bases. Looked up from germline, CDR1 is SGHTA and CDR2 is FQGNSA. After removal of 8 bases from V and 3 bases from J, the junction contained 7 bases not matched to a gene. This CDR3 has 15 amino acids.

This chain joins TRBV7-9 and TRBJ1-1, with D hard to call. The CDR3 is 15 amino acids. Germline CDR1 SEHNR, CDR2 FQNEAQ (reference sequence). Trimming took 5 bases from V and 1 from J, leaving 14 bases between them. The CDR3 here is CASSGGRLGNTEAFF. For the CDR3, the DNA is TGTGCCAGCAGCGGCGGACGGTTGGGGAACACTGAAGCTTTCTTT.

This clonotype occurred a few times. This rearrangement joins TRBV6-5 to TRBJ1-2; possible D gene TRBD1, 5 bases. The V end lost 2 bases, the J end lost 4 bases, and 11 bases lay between the germline ends. The germline CDR1 and CDR2 sequences are MNHEY and SVGAGI. The CDR3 is made up of 14 amino acids. The CDR3 sequence: CASSYGGRTYGYTF. CDR3 DNA: TGTGCCAGCAGTTACGGGGGACGTACCTATGGCTACACCTTC.

This sequence joins TRBV29-1 and TRBJ1-1; D might be TRBD1 (5 bases). This CDR3 is built from 12 residues. CDR1 and CDR2 from the germline V gene are SQVTM and ANQGSEA. V lost 6 bases to trimming and J lost 5 bases, with 13 bases between them. CDR3 DNA: TGCAGCGTGACAGCTTTGAGGACTGAAGCTTTCTTT. Protein product: CSVTALRTEAFF.

As for this clonotype: One junction end does not reproduce the germline sequence, and a read error may be involved. This chain connects TRBV6-2 or TRBV6-3 to TRBJ1-1; possible D gene TRBD1, 5 bases. CDR3 length equals 20 residues. CDR1 and CDR2 from the germline V gene are MNHEY and SVGEGT. The CDR3 protein is CASSYIRRALGVSMNAEAFF. The CDR3 DNA follows: TGTGCCAGCAGTTATATACGGCGGGCATTGGGGGTCTCGATGAACGCTGAAGCTTTCTTT.

This chain connects TRBV2 to TRBJ1-1; TRBD1 is a possible D gene (5 bases). The germline CDR1 and CDR2 sequences are SNHLY and FYNNEI. V lost 6 bases and J lost 1, with 9 bases in between. This CDR3 spans 13 amino acids. The CDR3 is CASRVGGNTEAFF. The CDR3 nucleotides read TGTGCCAGCAGGGTCGGGGGGAACACTGAAGCTTTCTTT.

V is TRBV3-1 and J is TRBJ2-5, with D hard to call. In germline, CDR1 is LGHDT, CDR2 YNNKEL (reference sequence). This CDR3 has 14 amino acids. V lost 2 bases and J 0 bases, leaving 7 bases between the germline ends. CDR3 sequence (DNA): TGTGCCAGCAGCCAATTAGAACACCAAGAGACCCAGTACTTC. Translated: CASSQLEHQETQYF.

This clonotype was counted a few times. V usage is TRBV11-2 and J usage is TRBJ1-4; D might be TRBD1 (5 bases). Germline loops: CDR1 SGHAT, CDR2 FQNNGV. Trimming left V 4 bases short and J 5 bases short, with 17 bases between. The CDR3 sequence is 16 residues long. The CDR3 bases are TGTGCCAGCAGCTACTGGCCGACAGAAGAAAATGAAAAACTGTTTTTT. The encoded protein is CASSYWPTEENEKLFF.

This chain uses TRBV5-1 with TRBJ2-7; D possibly uses TRBD1 or TRBD2 (5 bases each). CDR3 length equals 14 residues. Per the germline V gene, CDR1 is SGHRS and CDR2 is YFSETQ. V lost 0 bases, J lost 6 bases, and 13 bases lay in between. CDR3 amino acids: CASSLAGPEFEQYF. In DNA form, the CDR3 reads TGCGCCAGCAGCTTGGCGGGGCCGGAGTTCGAGCAGTACTTC. The entire variable domain, with the rest obtained from reference TRBV5-1 and TRBJ2-7, is as follows: KAGVTQTPRYLIKTRGQQVTLSCSPISGHRSVSWYQQTPGQGLQFLFEYFSETQRNKGNFPGRFSGRQFSNSRSEMNVSTLELGDSALYLCASSLAGPEFEQYFGPGTRLTVT.

This chain links TRBV6-5 with TRBJ1-6; 10 bases are a match to TRBD1. CDR1 MNHEY and CDR2 SVGAGI come from the germline V gene. The CDR3 runs 16 residues. V dropped 0 bases and J dropped 8; count of bases not matched to a gene: 4. CDR3 residues: CASSYSLGTGDSPLHF. The CDR3 DNA follows: TGTGCCAGCAGTTACTCTCTTGGGACAGGGGATTCACCCCTCCACTTT.

The rearrangement links TRBV10-1 to TRBJ1-1, with D maybe TRBD1 (5 bases). The CDR3 sequence is 15 residues long. Per germline, CDR1 WNHNN and CDR2 SYGVQD (reference sequence). The ends were cut back, 3 bases at V and 5 bases at J, with 16 bases in the middle. This CDR3 reads CASSETRDSRTEAFF. DNA for the CDR3: TGCGCCAGCAGTGAAACCAGGGATAGTAGGACTGAAGCTTTCTTT.

This clonotype has ten or more counts. The rearrangement joins TRBV20-1 to TRBJ1-6, with D perhaps TRBD1 (6 bases). Germline values: CDR1 DFQATT, CDR2 SNEGSKA (reference sequence). V lost 0 bases to trimming and J lost 2 bases, with 8 bases between them. The CDR3 is made up of 15 amino acids. The CDR3 protein is CSAREGATYNSPLHF. DNA of the CDR3: TGCAGTGCTAGAGAGGGGGCCACCTATAATTCACCCCTCCACTTT.

This clonotype was seen at least ten times. The rearrangement links TRBV11-2 to TRBJ2-5; 7 nucleotides align to TRBD1. This CDR3 is built from 14 residues. V dropped 5 bases and J dropped 2; count of bases not matched to a gene: 5. Germline loops: CDR1 SGHAT, CDR2 FQNNGV. The CDR3 reads CASSRQGLQETQYF. The CDR3 DNA reads TGTGCCAGCAGCCGACAGGGTTTGCAAGAGACCCAGTACTTC.

This clonotype has a handful of counts. The genes are TRBV4-1 and TRBJ2-7, with 8 bases lining up with TRBD2. CDR3 length: 14 residues. Germline loops: CDR1 MGHRA, CDR2 YSYEKL. After removal of 2 bases from V and 9 bases from J, the junction contained 9 bases not matched to a gene. CDR3 in DNA: TGCGCCAGCAGCCAACGGCTACTAGCGGAGGGGCAGTACTTC. Translating gives CASSQRLLAEGQYF.

There are a few counts of this clonotype. The chain employs TRBV20-1 and TRBJ1-2; D is unresolved. V was cut by 6 bases and J by 5 bases, with 19 bases left in between. The CDR3 is 14 amino acids. Germline V gene lookup returns CDR1 DFQATT and CDR2 SNEGSKA (reference sequence). CDR3 residues: CSAPNSRPGYGYTF. The DNA of the CDR3 is TGCAGTGCCCCGAACAGCCGCCCCGGATATGGCTACACCTTC.

This clonotype has more than one count but fewer than ten. The CDR3 region has the DNA TGTGCCAGCAGCGCAAGCCGGGAGCAGTACTTC. Translating it yields CASSASREQYF. This chain connects TRBV9 to TRBJ2-7; D is uncertain. CDR3 length: 11 amino acids. V was clipped by 3 bases and J by 7 bases, with 8 bases between them. Germline V CDR1 and CDR2: SGDLS, YYNGEE.

This clonotype was counted at least ten times. The V gene is TRBV7-2, the J gene TRBJ2-5; 7 positions agree with TRBD1. This CDR3 comprises 14 residues. Germline CDR1 is SGHTA and CDR2 is FQGNSA. Trimming took 5 bases from V and 2 from J; bases not matched to a gene: 5. CDR3: CASSRQGWQETQYF. Written as DNA, the CDR3 is TGTGCCAGCAGCAGACAGGGTTGGCAAGAGACCCAGTACTTC.